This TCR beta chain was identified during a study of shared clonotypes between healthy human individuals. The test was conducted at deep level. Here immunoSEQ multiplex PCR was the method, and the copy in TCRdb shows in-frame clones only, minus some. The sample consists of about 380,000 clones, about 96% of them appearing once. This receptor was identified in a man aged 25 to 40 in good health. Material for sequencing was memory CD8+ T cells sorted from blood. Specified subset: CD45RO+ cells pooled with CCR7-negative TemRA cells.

The CDR3 sequence: CASREQGYEQYF. In nucleotides, the CDR3 is TGTGCCAGCAGGGAACAGGGTTACGAGCAGTACTTC. J is TRBJ2-7 and V is TRBV2; possible D gene TRBD1, 6 bases. V was trimmed by 6 bases and J by 4 bases, leaving 10 bases between them. CDR1 is SNHLY, CDR2 FYNNEI, per germline. There are 12 residues in the CDR3.